These 11 T cell receptor beta chains came from one sample sequenced in a study of shared clonotypes between healthy human individuals. TCRdb keeps only in-frame clones here, not all; method: immunoSEQ multiplex PCR. This repertoire shows around 1.1 million clones, 77% found once; its top ten account for approximately 0.95%. The sample was memory CD4+ T cells from PBMCs. Indicated subset: CD45RA-negative fraction. The receptor source for this set is a man between 18 and 29 years old in good health. Some clones in this sample may be carry-over from other donors' samples.

CDR3 amino acids: CSVDGLGGVGYTF. The CDR3 region has the DNA TGCAGCGTTGACGGTCTGGGGGGCGTTGGCTACACCTTC. The chain combines TRBV29-1 with TRBJ1-2; possibly TRBD1 for D (6 bases). CDR1 is SQVTM and CDR2 is ANQGSEA in the germline V gene. Trimming removed 3 bases at V and 7 bases at J, with 15 bases between. CDR3 size: 13 residues.

This clone was detected once. This chain joins TRBV18 and TRBJ2-7; 8 bases map to TRBD2. CDR1 is KGHSH and CDR2 is LQKENI in the germline V gene. CDR3 length: 14 amino acids. The V gene end was trimmed by 6 bases and the J gene end by 2 bases; junction bases not matched to a gene: 6. The CDR3 bases are TGTGCCAGCTCTCCCCTCGGGGGGGCCTACGAGCAGTACTTC. Protein product: CASSPLGGAYEQYF.

Of note for this clone: One base separates it from a far larger clone, so it is likely a read error. Other DNA sequences in this specimen translate into the identical CDR3. The rearrangement joins TRBV30 to TRBJ1-1; D is ambiguous. V shed 4 bases and J shed 5 bases, with 14 bases lying between them. This CDR3 has 13 amino acids. Germline CDR1 reads GTSNPN; CDR2 reads SVGIG (reference sequence). CDR3 sequence (DNA): TGTGCCTGGAATCGGCTGGGGAATACTGAAGCTTTCTTT. It codes for CAWNRLGNTEAFF.

The chain uses TRBV7-2 and TRBJ2-3, with D hard to call. The ends were cut back, 5 bases at V and 5 bases at J, with 11 bases in the middle. The CDR3 contains 13 residues. Germline V gives CDR1 SGHTA, CDR2 FQGNSA. CDR3 sequence: CASSPVVGDTQYF. In DNA form, the CDR3 reads TGTGCCAGCAGCCCGGTAGTGGGAGATACGCAGTATTTT.

In its sample, this clone was seen once. V and J are TRBV18 and TRBJ1-4; 7 nucleotides align to TRBD1. The germline V gene encodes CDR1 KGHSH and CDR2 LQKENI. V was clipped by 0 bases and J by 8 bases; unmatched bases: 3. This CDR3 is built from 14 residues. The CDR3 bases are TGTGCCAGCTCACCACCGGACAGGAGAGAAAAACTGTTTTTT. It is translated as CASSPPDRREKLFF.

The chain employs TRBV6-5 and TRBJ2-7, with D tentatively TRBD1 (5 bases). CDR1 MNHEY and CDR2 SVGAGI come from the germline V gene. The CDR3 spans 14 residues. Trimming removed 0 bases at V and 3 bases at J, with 9 bases between. The CDR3 reads CASSYSRRGYEQYF. As DNA, the CDR3 is TGTGCCAGCAGTTACTCAAGAAGGGGCTACGAGCAGTACTTC.

The V gene is TRBV18, the J gene TRBJ2-3, with D uncertain. Trimming shortened V by 2 bases and J by 6 bases, and 9 bases separated the two germline ends. The V gene's germline CDR1 is KGHSH and CDR2 LQKENI. This CDR3 has 13 amino acids. CDR3 amino acids: CASSPLISDTQYF. CDR3 nucleotides: TGTGCCAGCTCACCATTAATCTCGGATACGCAGTATTTT.

This chain uses TRBV6-6 with TRBJ2-6; no clear D gene. V was cut by 5 bases and J by 0 bases, with 8 bases left in between. The CDR3 contains 15 residues. The germline gives CDR1 MNHNY, CDR2 SVGAGI (reference sequence). CDR3 protein: CASSAENSGANVLTF. The CDR3 nucleotides are TGTGCCAGCAGTGCGGAGAACTCTGGGGCCAACGTCCTGACTTTC.

This chain connects TRBV7-3 to TRBJ2-7; D uncertain. The germline V gene encodes CDR1 SGHTA and CDR2 FQGTGA. The CDR3 consists of 14 residues. The germline V and J ends were trimmed by 2 bases and 3 bases, with 11 bases remaining between them. DNA of the CDR3: TGTGCCAGCAGCTTAGCTAGGACCGGCTACGAGCAGTACTTC. This gives the protein CASSLARTGYEQYF. Combining the CDR3 with reference TRBV7-3 and TRBJ2-7 gives the whole variable domain GAGVSQTPSNKVTEKGKYVELRCDPISGHTALYWYRQSLGQGPEFLIYFQGTGAADDSGLPNDRFFAVRPEGSVSTLKIQRTERGDSAVYLCASSLARTGYEQYFGPGTRLTVT.

This chain joins TRBV25-1 and TRBJ2-2; no reliable D call. This CDR3 comprises 15 residues. V lost 8 bases to trimming and J lost 4 bases, with 17 bases between them. In germline, CDR1 is MGHDK, CDR2 SYGVNS. DNA of the CDR3: TGTGCCAGCCGGAACCCCCTCGAAAGCACCGGGGAGCTGTTTTTT. This translates into CASRNPLESTGELFF.

The chain is built from TRBV28 and TRBJ1-5, with a possible D match to TRBD1 (5 bases). Per germline, CDR1 MDHEN and CDR2 SYDVKM. Trimming cost V 3 bases and J 2 bases, with 17 bases left between them. This CDR3 has 17 residues. The chain's CDR3 is CASSFLDSHSRNQPQHF. For the CDR3, the DNA is TGTGCCAGCAGTTTCCTAGACAGTCACAGTCGCAATCAGCCCCAGCATTTT.